Sequencing of this T cell receptor (beta chain) was carried out in a study of beta chain features in type 1 diabetes. Concerning this clone: Its target is unknown.

This CDR3 is built from 13 residues. After removal of 6 bases from V and 4 bases from J, the junction contained 3 bases not matched to a gene. CDR1 and CDR2 from the germline V gene are SGHAT and FQNNGV. Study-level findings and limits: VDJ junctions from type 1 diabetes patients carried fewer insertions and larger deletions. High-TCR-expressing cells could be over-represented by cDNA sequencing. Whether HLA type affects TCRB rearrangement stayed undetermined in the present work.

Investigators reverse transcribed all isolated RNA, so they sequenced expressed TCRB transcripts. Sequencing used immunoSEQ multiplex PCR; TCRdb keeps in-frame clones, though not all of them. The sample records just over 450,000 clones, approximately 28% being singletons. The chain uses TRBV11-2 and TRBJ2-5; 9 bases agree with TRBD2. The source of this sequence is a man aged 18 to 35 in good health. Source material: naive CD4+ T cells from blood. Here the CDR3 DNA reads TGTGCCAGCAGGATAGCGGGGGCAGAGACCCAGTACTTC. As protein: CASRIAGAETQYF.